These 28 T cell receptor beta chains share one sample of origin, sequenced in a study of graft-versus-host responses after intestinal transplantation. Assay used: immunoSEQ multiplex PCR; TCRdb lists only in-frame clones, some missing. Seen here are approximately 6,900 clones, about 22% observed once, and the top ten hold approximately 4%. This material consisted of alloreactive CD4+ T cells from a mixed lymphocyte reaction culture, taken before transplantation. Sample subset: CFSE-low proliferating T cells sorted from roughly 6-day pre-transplant mixed lymphocyte reaction (GvH or HvG direction). These receptors were collected from a human patient who was an organ donor for intestinal transplantation.

The V and J genes are TRBV7-2 and TRBJ1-2; no definite D call. Trimming shortened V by 3 bases and J by 7 bases, and 6 bases separated the two germline ends. Germline V CDR1 and CDR2: SGHTA, FQGNSA. This CDR3 spans 11 amino acids. The CDR3 DNA reads as TGTGCCAGCAGCTTCTGGACTGGCTACACCTTC. Translated: CASSFWTGYTF.

This chain connects TRBV5-6 to TRBJ2-7; tentatively, D is TRBD2 (7 bases). The germline V and J ends were trimmed by 4 bases and 1 base, with 12 bases remaining between them. The length of the CDR3 is 14 residues. The V gene's germline CDR1 is SGHDT and CDR2 YYEEEE. CDR3 sequence: CASSGGGRSYEQYF. For the CDR3, the DNA is TGTGCCAGCAGCGGGGGGGGGCGTTCCTACGAGCAGTACTTC.

This chain uses TRBV7-9 with TRBJ2-7; 12 positions match TRBD1. The CDR3 runs to 14 residues. In germline, CDR1 is SEHNR, CDR2 FQNEAQ (reference sequence). The ends lost 7 bases at V and 3 bases at J; junction bases unmatched: 4. The DNA of the CDR3 is TGTGCCAGCACCCGGGACAGGGGGCTCTACGAGCAGTACTTC. Its translation: CASTRDRGLYEQYF.

This clone was seen only a few times. The CDR3 protein is CASSLAGGSYNEQFF. The CDR3 DNA reads as TGTGCCAGCAGTTTAGCGGGAGGCTCCTACAATGAGCAGTTCTTC. V usage is TRBV27 and J usage is TRBJ2-1, with 8 bases fitting TRBD2. In germline, CDR1 is MNHEY, CDR2 SMNVEV (reference sequence). V was pared by 2 bases and J by 0 bases, with 0 bases of the junction left unmatched. The CDR3 has 15 residues.

There are a few counts of this clone. The rearrangement uses TRBV7-2 and TRBJ2-2; 9 nucleotides match TRBD2. Germline loops: CDR1 SGHTA, CDR2 FQGNSA. J lost 5 bases, V lost 1 base, and 8 bases had no gene match. The CDR3 loop spans 17 amino acids. The CDR3 DNA reads TGTGCCAGCAGCTTAGGATTAGCGGGAGTGTTGACCGGGGAGCTGTTTTTT. Protein sequence: CASSLGLAGVLTGELFF.

In this sample, this clone turned up a few times. The rearrangement uses TRBV5-1 and TRBJ2-7; D is possibly TRBD2 (5 bases). V was shortened by 4 bases and J by 1 base, with 9 bases between the two germline ends. This CDR3 has 13 residues. Germline V gene lookup returns CDR1 SGHRS and CDR2 YFSETQ. The CDR3 coding sequence is TGCGCCAGCAGCCAAGGACTTTCCTACGAGCAGTACTTC. Its translation is CASSQGLSYEQYF.

This chain links TRBV28 with TRBJ2-3; 7 nucleotides agree with TRBD2. The CDR3 length is 15 residues. In germline, CDR1 is MDHEN, CDR2 SYDVKM. J was trimmed by 2 bases and V by 3 bases; bases with no gene match: 5. The CDR3 loop reads CASSLGLSITDTQYF. CDR3 nucleotides: TGTGCCAGCAGTTTGGGACTATCCATCACAGATACGCAGTATTTT.

This clone was counted once. This chain uses TRBV28 with TRBJ1-1; the D gene is possibly TRBD1 (6 bases). CDR1 and CDR2 from the germline V gene are MDHEN and SYDVKM. The CDR3 contains 14 residues. Trimming shortened V by 2 bases and J by 4 bases, and 11 bases separated the two germline ends. CDR3 nucleotide sequence: TGTGCCAGCAGTTTAGCACAGGGAGGCACTGAAGCTTTCTTT. Its translation: CASSLAQGGTEAFF.

This clone was picked up a small number of times. The chain uses TRBV25-1 and TRBJ1-2, with TRBD1 as a possible D gene (6 bases). This CDR3 spans 12 amino acids. CDR1 is MGHDK, CDR2 SYGVNS, per germline. The V gene lost 7 bases and the J gene lost 5 bases, with 11 bases spanning the gap. CDR3 residues: CASNTGPYGYTF. The CDR3 DNA reads TGTGCCAGCAATACAGGGCCTTATGGCTACACCTTC.

This clone was seen a few times. This chain connects TRBV7-8 to TRBJ2-2; 10 nucleotides match TRBD2. The CDR3 length is 14 residues. The germline V gene encodes CDR1 SGHVS and CDR2 FQNEAQ. Trimming took 8 bases from V and 3 from J; bases not matched to a gene: 3. The CDR3 sequence is CASRAGGDTGELFF. Here the CDR3 DNA reads TGTGCCAGCCGAGCGGGAGGGGACACCGGGGAGCTGTTTTTT.

The chain combines TRBV6-5 with TRBJ1-1; D remains unclear. CDR3 length: 14 amino acids. The germline V gene has CDR1 MNHEY and CDR2 SVGAGI. Trimming took 1 base from V and 1 from J, leaving 7 bases between them. The CDR3 sequence: CASSYFRRNTEAFF. The DNA of the CDR3 is TGTGCCAGCAGTTACTTCCGACGGAACACTGAAGCTTTCTTT.

This clone was counted once. The V and J genes are TRBV6-5 and TRBJ2-5, with 7 bases fitting TRBD2. V shed 6 bases, J shed 3 bases, and the junction held 4 bases outside the gene matches. The CDR3 covers 13 residues. Germline V CDR1 and CDR2: MNHEY, SVGAGI. CDR3 protein: CASRPSGEETQYF. The CDR3 DNA follows: TGTGCCAGCAGGCCTAGCGGAGAAGAGACCCAGTACTTC.

There are a few counts of this clone. The rearrangement uses TRBV6-6 and TRBJ1-5; no definite D call. Germline lookup yields CDR1 MNHNY and CDR2 SVGAGI (reference sequence). The V gene lost 3 bases and the J gene lost 7 bases, with 13 bases spanning the gap. The CDR3 spans 14 residues. The CDR3 bases are TGTGCCAGCAGTTATGGTCAGGTAGGACAGCCCCAGCATTTT. Its protein is CASSYGQVGQPQHF.

The table lists this clone with a few counts. V gene TRBV7-9 combines with J gene TRBJ2-2, with TRBD2 matching over 13 bases. The length of the CDR3 is 15 residues. The V gene end was trimmed by 4 bases and the J gene end by 6 bases; junction bases not matched to a gene: 2. CDR1 and CDR2 from the germline V gene are SEHNR and FQNEAQ (reference sequence). The CDR3 loop reads CASSWTSGSPGELFF. CDR3 coding DNA: TGTGCCAGCAGCTGGACTAGCGGGAGTCCCGGGGAGCTGTTTTTT.

The CDR3 nucleotides read TGTGCCTGGAGTGGGGACGGGGAGCTGTTTTTT. It is translated as CAWSGDGELFF. The chain recombines TRBV30 with TRBJ2-2; D is uncertain. CDR1 and CDR2 (germline): GTSNPN, SVGIG (reference sequence). Trimming took 1 base from V and 7 from J, leaving 4 bases between them. The CDR3 consists of 11 residues.

V and J are TRBV7-9 and TRBJ2-1; 9 bases are shared with TRBD2. The V gene end was trimmed by 6 bases and the J gene end by 2 bases; junction bases not matched to a gene: 8. The CDR3 is made up of 16 amino acids. In germline, CDR1 is SEHNR, CDR2 FQNEAQ (reference sequence). The CDR3 sequence is CASSPTSGRTYNEQFF. The CDR3 DNA follows: TGTGCCAGCAGTCCAACTAGCGGGCGTACCTACAATGAGCAGTTCTTC.

In this sample, this clone is medium-sized. The CDR3 loop is CASSLVSGLAGEKLFF. The CDR3 DNA sequence: TGCGCCAGCAGCTTGGTGTCGGGCTTGGCTGGTGAAAAACTGTTTTTT. V is TRBV5-1 and J is TRBJ1-4, with unresolved D. The V gene's germline CDR1 is SGHRS and CDR2 YFSETQ. The CDR3 has 16 residues. V lost 0 bases and J 7 bases, leaving 16 bases between the germline ends.

The chain employs TRBV7-6 and TRBJ2-7; D not certain. CDR1 SGHVS and CDR2 FNYEAQ come from the germline V gene. Trimming removed 3 bases at V and 9 bases at J, with 12 bases between. The CDR3 length is 12 residues. The CDR3 DNA sequence: TGTGCCAGCAGCTTGCCTTGGGTGCGGCAGTACTTC. Translating gives CASSLPWVRQYF.

This clone was seen ten or more times. CDR3 amino acids: CASATGGTEAFF. The CDR3 region has the DNA TGTGCCAGCGCCACAGGGGGCACTGAAGCTTTCTTT. The V gene is TRBV6-1, the J gene TRBJ1-1, with 8 bases fitting TRBD1. V lost 8 bases to trimming and J lost 4 bases; unmatched junction nucleotides: 3. This CDR3 contains 12 residues. From germline, CDR1 is MNHNS and CDR2 SASEGT.

Here the CDR3 reads CASSLGGTISTDTQYF. The CDR3 bases are TGTGCCAGCAGCTTAGGAGGGACCATTAGCACAGATACGCAGTATTTT. The chain links TRBV7-2 to TRBJ2-3; D is perhaps TRBD1 or TRBD2 (5 bases each). The CDR3 extends over 16 amino acids. CDR1 is SGHTA, CDR2 FQGNSA, per germline. Trimming shortened V by 1 base and J by 0 bases, and 11 bases separated the two germline ends. Complete variable domain (other parts from reference TRBV7-2 and TRBJ2-3): GAGVSQSPSNKVTEKGKDVELRCDPISGHTALYWYRQSLGQGLEFLIYFQGNSAPDKSGLPSDRFSAERTGGSVSTLTIQRTQQEDSAVYLCASSLGGTISTDTQYFGPGTRLTVL.

The CDR3 protein is CASSPGGTFNEKLFF. The CDR3 bases are TGTGCCAGCAGCCCCGGCGGGACGTTTAATGAAAAACTGTTTTTT. J is TRBJ1-4 and V is TRBV5-4; D possibly corresponds to TRBD1 (5 bases). There are 15 residues in the CDR3. Germline loops: CDR1 SGHNT, CDR2 YYREEE (reference sequence). V shed 4 bases and J shed 4 bases, with 14 bases lying between them.

Within the sample, this clone is medium-sized. The rearrangement uses TRBV9 and TRBJ2-1; D is ambiguous. Between the trimmed V and J ends, which lost 0 bases and 3 bases, there was a span of 7 bases. The CDR3 is 14 amino acids. Germline V gives CDR1 SGDLS, CDR2 YYNGEE. The CDR3 loop reads CASSVGGIYNEQFF. CDR3 coding DNA: TGTGCCAGCAGCGTAGGGGGAATCTACAATGAGCAGTTCTTC.

Only a few counts were recorded for this clone. The chain employs TRBV6-6 and TRBJ1-2; TRBD1 might be the D (6 bases). Germline CDR1 MNHNY, CDR2 SVGAGI (reference sequence). The CDR3 runs to 13 residues. Trimming shortened V by 0 bases and J by 8 bases, and 10 bases separated the two germline ends. For the CDR3, the DNA is TGTGCCAGCAGTTACTCGGGGGGCGCGGGCTACACCTTC. Encoded protein: CASSYSGGAGYTF.

This clone appeared a few times. The chain uses TRBV6-5 and TRBJ2-7; D unresolved. Germline V gene lookup returns CDR1 MNHEY and CDR2 SVGAGI. The CDR3 extends over 12 amino acids. V was trimmed by 6 bases and J by 4 bases, leaving 10 bases between them. The CDR3 loop is CASSTTQYEQYF. The CDR3 DNA is TGTGCCAGCAGCACCACCCAATACGAGCAGTACTTC.

This clone occurred a few times. The chain carries TRBV9 and TRBJ2-4; D ambiguous. The CDR3 sequence is 15 residues long. V lost 4 bases and J 7 bases, leaving 18 bases between the germline ends. Germline CDR1 and CDR2: SGDLS and YYNGEE. CDR3 amino acids: CASSPSSVPGNIQYF. The CDR3 DNA follows: TGTGCCAGCAGCCCCTCCTCAGTGCCCGGTAACATTCAGTACTTC. Using reference TRBV9 and TRBJ2-4 for the parts outside the CDR3, the full variable domain is DSGVTQTPKHLITATGQRVTLRCSPRSGDLSVYWYQQSLDQGLQFLIQYYNGEERAKGNILERFSAQQFPDLHSELNLSSLELGDSALYFCASSPSSVPGNIQYFGAGTRLSVL.

In regard to this clone: Mismatch with germline at one junction end may stem from a read error. This specimen includes other DNA sequences encoding the same CDR3. The chain joins TRBV30 to TRBJ1-4; D is undetermined. This CDR3 is built from 14 residues. The germline gives CDR1 GTSNPN, CDR2 SVGIG (reference sequence). The CDR3 nucleotides read TGTGCCTGGCGCCCAGGCATCCGAAATGAAAAGCTGTTTTTT. It codes for CAWRPGIRNEKLFF.

This clone was picked up a small number of times. The chain employs TRBV27 and TRBJ2-7; TRBD2 matches 15 bases. Unmatched junction bases numbered 10, after V lost 6 bases and J lost 7 bases. The CDR3 length is 16 residues. CDR1 is MNHEY, CDR2 SMNVEV, per germline (reference sequence). The CDR3 protein is CASRLGLAGGQGEQYF. The CDR3 DNA sequence: TGTGCCAGCAGACTTGGACTAGCGGGAGGGCAGGGGGAGCAGTACTTC.

This clone is judged medium-sized (0.01 to 0.1%). The same CDR3 can be traced to other DNA sequences in this sample. The CDR3 DNA is TGTGCCAGCACCGAGGGGGGTAGAGCTTTCTTT. Protein: CASTEGGRAFF. V and J are TRBV6-6 and TRBJ1-1; D might be TRBD1 (6 bases). From germline, CDR1 is MNHNY and CDR2 SVGAGI (reference sequence). The ends were cut back, 7 bases at V and 10 bases at J, with 13 bases in the middle. This CDR3 has 11 amino acids.